This T cell receptor (beta chain) originates from a study of shared clonotypes between healthy human individuals. This CDR3 comprises 13 residues. The germline gives CDR1 SGHTA, CDR2 FQGNSA. V dropped 4 bases and J dropped 0 bases, with 7 bases sitting between them. Assay: immunoSEQ multiplex PCR; the TCRdb copy retains only in-frame clones and omits some. The top ten hold 0.057% of the sample, which has about 600,000 clones, about 97% seen once. The rearrangement links TRBV7-2 to TRBJ2-7, with D unclear. The source of this sequence is a woman aged 25-40 years in good health. Sequenced: naive CD4+ T cells sorted from blood. The subset here: CD45RA+ positively selected. CDR3 DNA: TGTGCCAGCAGCTACTATCGCTCCTACGAGCAGTACTTC. Its protein product is CASSYYRSYEQYF.